Listed here is a single T cell receptor beta chain. Method: immunoSEQ multiplex PCR; TCRdb's copy keeps in-frame clones and lacks some. Of 120,000 to 150,000 clones in the sample, approximately 90% were seen once. The sample comes from a study of cytotoxic CD8 clonotypes in ibrutinib-treated CLL. Germline values: CDR1 SGHTA, CDR2 FQGNSA. J was trimmed by 4 bases and V by 5 bases; bases with no gene match: 6. This CDR3 is 15 amino acids long. This sequence originates from a human donor with chronic lymphocytic leukemia. The chain uses TRBV7-2 and TRBJ2-3, with 10 nucleotides matching TRBD1. Material: PBMCs, obtained after 12 months of ibrutinib treatment. The CDR3 sequence: CASSPRQGAPDTQYF. The DNA for the CDR3 is TGTGCCAGCAGCCCACGACAGGGGGCTCCAGATACGCAGTATTTT.